Listed below are T cell receptor beta chains from one sample, sequenced in a study of cytomegalovirus exposure and HLA in healthy donors. Assay used: immunoSEQ multiplex PCR; TCRdb lists only in-frame clones, some missing. This repertoire shows 200,000 or so clones, approximately 88% found once; its top ten account for under 7.5%. The material sequenced was PBMCs. All receptors derive from a young man in good health and CMV-seropositive. Both conserved end residues are part of each CDR3. The order of the fields is clone size, D gene, V gene, J gene, CDR3 protein, CDR3 DNA. A D gene is named only where the DNA matches it firmly. Expanded clones are given a class, and other clones once, few, many or no size at all.

clone size: NA
D gene: TRBD2
V gene: TRBV7-7
J gene: TRBJ2-1
CDR3 protein: CASSLDGRANNEQFF
CDR3 DNA: TGTGCCAGCAGCTTAGACGGGAGGGCCAACAATGAGCAGTTCTTC

clone size: NA
D gene: TRBD1
V gene: TRBV4-2
J gene: TRBJ1-2
CDR3 protein: CASSEVGAGGRGYTF
CDR3 DNA: TGTGCCAGCAGCGAGGTGGGTGCAGGGGGAAGAGGCTACACCTTC

clone size: NA
D gene: NA
V gene: TRBV5-4
J gene: TRBJ1-2
CDR3 protein: CASSPKTAYGYTF
CDR3 DNA: TGTGCCAGCAGCCCAAAGACAGCTTATGGCTACACCTTC

clone size: NA
D gene: TRBD1
V gene: TRBV6-5
J gene: TRBJ1-2
CDR3 protein: CASSPPTGAGYTF
CDR3 DNA: TGTGCCAGCAGTCCGCCCACAGGGGCAGGCTACACCTTC

clone size: NA
D gene: NA
V gene: TRBV7-6
J gene: TRBJ2-7
CDR3 protein: CASSPTRGGYEQYF
CDR3 DNA: TGTGCCAGCAGCCCGACCAGGGGCGGGTACGAGCAGTACTTC

clone size: NA
D gene: TRBD1
V gene: TRBV9
J gene: TRBJ1-5
CDR3 protein: CASSVGGTGVNQPQHF
CDR3 DNA: TGTGCCAGCAGCGTAGGCGGGACAGGGGTCAATCAGCCCCAGCATTTT

clone size: NA
D gene: TRBD1
V gene: TRBV7-3
J gene: TRBJ1-4
CDR3 protein: CASSLGTGLLEKLFF
CDR3 DNA: TGTGCCAGCAGCTTAGGGACAGGGTTACTGGAAAAACTGTTTTTT

clone size: NA
D gene: TRBD2
V gene: TRBV7-6
J gene: TRBJ2-2
CDR3 protein: CASRLAGNTGELFF
CDR3 DNA: TGTGCCAGCAGGCTAGCGGGTAACACCGGGGAGCTGTTTTTT

clone size: few
D gene: NA
V gene: TRBV6-5
J gene: TRBJ1-2
CDR3 protein: CASSPPGNYGYTF
CDR3 DNA: TGTGCCAGCAGCCCCCCGGGGAATTATGGCTACACCTTC

clone size: few
D gene: TRBD1
V gene: TRBV11-3
J gene: TRBJ2-7
CDR3 protein: CASSPRDSHEQYF
CDR3 DNA: TGTGCCAGCAGCCCTCGGGACAGCCACGAGCAGTACTTC

clone size: few
D gene: NA
V gene: TRBV27
J gene: TRBJ2-7
CDR3 protein: CASMGIQGRYEQYF
CDR3 DNA: TGTGCCAGCATGGGGATACAGGGTCGCTACGAGCAGTACTTC

clone size: NA
D gene: NA
V gene: TRBV19
J gene: TRBJ2-1
CDR3 protein: CASSNGWRSSYNEQFF
CDR3 DNA: TGTGCCAGTAGTAACGGGTGGCGGAGCTCCTACAATGAGCAGTTCTTC

clone size: once
D gene: NA
V gene: TRBV30
J gene: TRBJ1-1
CDR3 protein: CAWSEVRGAFF
CDR3 DNA: TGTGCCTGGAGTGAAGTGCGGGGAGCTTTCTTT

clone size: NA
D gene: NA
V gene: TRBV15
J gene: TRBJ2-3
CDR3 protein: CATSRRGTDTQYF
CDR3 DNA: TGTGCCACCAGCAGACGGGGGACAGATACGCAGTATTTT

clone size: NA
D gene: NA
V gene: TRBV9
J gene: TRBJ2-7
CDR3 protein: CASSTRGLWGYEQYF
CDR3 DNA: TGTGCCAGCAGCACGCGCGGGCTATGGGGCTACGAGCAGTACTTC

clone size: NA
D gene: NA
V gene: TRBV27
J gene: TRBJ1-1
CDR3 protein: CASSISRGSEAFF
CDR3 DNA: TGTGCCAGCAGTATCAGCAGGGGATCTGAAGCTTTCTTT

clone size: NA
D gene: NA
V gene: TRBV9
J gene: TRBJ2-2
CDR3 protein: CASSPQGQYGGELFF
CDR3 DNA: TGTGCCAGCAGCCCCCAGGGCCAATATGGCGGGGAGCTGTTTTTT

clone size: NA
D gene: TRBD1
V gene: TRBV30
J gene: TRBJ1-2
CDR3 protein: CAWSVRAAGGFRGYTF
CDR3 DNA: TGTGCCTGGAGTGTACGGGCCGCAGGGGGATTCAGGGGCTACACCTTC

clone size: NA
D gene: TRBD2
V gene: TRBV6-5
J gene: TRBJ2-1
CDR3 protein: CASSPGTSGYNEQFF
CDR3 DNA: TGTGCCAGCAGCCCCGGGACTAGCGGATACAATGAGCAGTTCTTC

clone size: NA
D gene: NA
V gene: TRBV19
J gene: TRBJ2-7
CDR3 protein: CASRSRGVDEQYF
CDR3 DNA: TGTGCCAGTAGGAGCAGGGGGGTTGACGAGCAGTACTTC

clone size: NA
D gene: TRBD1
V gene: TRBV19
J gene: TRBJ2-1
CDR3 protein: CASSIGQVSRFF
CDR3 DNA: TGTGCCAGTAGTATCGGACAGGTTTCACGGTTCTTC

clone size: NA
D gene: NA
V gene: TRBV15
J gene: TRBJ2-5
CDR3 protein: CATSRDPRQETQYF
CDR3 DNA: TGTGCCACCAGCAGAGATCCTAGACAAGAGACCCAGTACTTC

clone size: NA
D gene: NA
V gene: TRBV18
J gene: TRBJ1-4
CDR3 protein: CASSFRAAEGNEKLFF
CDR3 DNA: TGTGCCAGCTCCTTCCGAGCGGCAGAGGGAAATGAAAAACTGTTTTTT

clone size: NA
D gene: NA
V gene: TRBV5-1
J gene: TRBJ2-3
CDR3 protein: CASSQGTGRGGSTDTQYF
CDR3 DNA: TGCGCCAGCAGCCAGGGCACAGGGAGAGGGGGAAGCACAGATACGCAGTATTTT

clone size: NA
D gene: NA
V gene: TRBV5-3
J gene: TRBJ2-7
CDR3 protein: CARSFRFRNEQYF
CDR3 DNA: TGTGCCAGAAGCTTCCGGTTCAGGAACGAGCAGTACTTC

clone size: NA
D gene: TRBD1
V gene: TRBV18
J gene: TRBJ2-7
CDR3 protein: CASSPLQGVKEQYF
CDR3 DNA: TGTGCCAGCTCACCCTTACAGGGGGTTAAGGAGCAGTACTTC

clone size: once
D gene: TRBD2
V gene: TRBV5-1
J gene: TRBJ2-1
CDR3 protein: CATSVGLAGVSEQFF
CDR3 DNA: TGCGCCACTTCAGTGGGACTAGCGGGAGTTAGTGAGCAGTTCTTC

clone size: few
D gene: TRBD2
V gene: TRBV2
J gene: TRBJ2-2
CDR3 protein: CASSGSGRADGELFF
CDR3 DNA: TGTGCCAGCAGCGGTAGCGGGAGAGCGGACGGGGAGCTGTTTTTT

clone size: NA
D gene: NA
V gene: TRBV12-1
J gene: TRBJ1-1
CDR3 protein: CASSFEDSRNTEAFF
CDR3 DNA: TGTGCCAGCAGCTTTGAGGACTCAAGGAACACTGAAGCTTTCTTT

clone size: NA
D gene: TRBD2
V gene: TRBV2
J gene: TRBJ2-1
CDR3 protein: CASSEAGDYYNEQFF
CDR3 DNA: TGTGCCAGCAGTGAAGCAGGGGACTACTACAATGAGCAGTTCTTC

clone size: NA
D gene: NA
V gene: TRBV30
J gene: TRBJ1-1
CDR3 protein: CAWSPRRGGPTEAFF
CDR3 DNA: TGTGCCTGGAGTCCACGCCGCGGGGGTCCGACTGAAGCTTTCTTT

clone size: NA
D gene: TRBD2
V gene: TRBV10-2
J gene: TRBJ2-7
CDR3 protein: CASSEGQRGISYEQYF
CDR3 DNA: TGCGCCAGCAGTGAGGGCCAGCGGGGGATCTCCTACGAGCAGTACTTC

clone size: NA
D gene: NA
V gene: TRBV28
J gene: TRBJ2-5
CDR3 protein: CASRRAETQYF
CDR3 DNA: TGTGCCAGTAGGCGGGCCGAGACCCAGTACTTC

clone size: NA
D gene: TRBD1
V gene: TRBV7-9
J gene: TRBJ2-7
CDR3 protein: CASSFRTGGSYEQYF
CDR3 DNA: TGTGCCAGCAGCTTTAGGACAGGGGGTTCCTACGAGCAGTACTTC

clone size: NA
D gene: TRBD1
V gene: TRBV28
J gene: TRBJ2-7
CDR3 protein: CASNDRVHEQYF
CDR3 DNA: TGTGCCAGCAATGACAGGGTCCACGAGCAGTACTTC

clone size: NA
D gene: NA
V gene: TRBV7-9
J gene: TRBJ2-1
CDR3 protein: CASPSGSEQFF
CDR3 DNA: TGTGCCAGCCCCAGTGGCAGTGAGCAGTTCTTC

clone size: NA
D gene: TRBD2
V gene: TRBV29-1
J gene: TRBJ2-1
CDR3 protein: CSVHSGSSYNEQFF
CDR3 DNA: TGCAGCGTCCATAGCGGGAGCTCCTACAATGAGCAGTTCTTC

clone size: NA
D gene: NA
V gene: TRBV15
J gene: TRBJ1-2
CDR3 protein: CATSRLVRVGYGYTF
CDR3 DNA: TGTGCCACCAGCAGGCTCGTGAGGGTCGGCTATGGCTACACCTTC

clone size: NA
D gene: NA
V gene: TRBV7-6
J gene: TRBJ2-2
CDR3 protein: CASSLVQHGELFF
CDR3 DNA: TGTGCCAGCAGCTTAGTTCAACACGGGGAGCTGTTTTTT

clone size: NA
D gene: NA
V gene: TRBV19
J gene: TRBJ1-3
CDR3 protein: CASSRGDSGNTIYF
CDR3 DNA: TGTGCCAGTAGCCGAGGCGACTCTGGAAACACCATATATTTT

clone size: NA
D gene: NA
V gene: TRBV11-2
J gene: TRBJ2-7
CDR3 protein: CASSLAAGSEQYF
CDR3 DNA: TGTGCCAGCAGCTTAGCGGCGGGGAGCGAGCAGTACTTC

clone size: NA
D gene: NA
V gene: TRBV6-5
J gene: TRBJ1-1
CDR3 protein: CASKFGSGGTEAFF
CDR3 DNA: TGTGCCAGCAAGTTTGGGAGCGGGGGCACTGAAGCTTTCTTT

clone size: NA
D gene: TRBD1
V gene: TRBV30
J gene: TRBJ1-4
CDR3 protein: CAWSPGGVEKLFF
CDR3 DNA: TGTGCCTGGAGCCCAGGGGGCGTTGAAAAACTGTTTTTT

clone size: NA
D gene: TRBD1
V gene: TRBV15
J gene: TRBJ2-1
CDR3 protein: CATSRSGTGAFNEQFF
CDR3 DNA: TGTGCCACCAGCAGGTCCGGGACAGGAGCTTTCAATGAGCAGTTCTTC

clone size: NA
D gene: TRBD2
V gene: TRBV9
J gene: TRBJ2-4
CDR3 protein: CASSVVAGGSNIQYF
CDR3 DNA: TGTGCCAGCAGCGTAGTTGCGGGAGGTTCAAACATTCAGTACTTC

clone size: NA
D gene: TRBD1
V gene: TRBV25-1
J gene: TRBJ2-1
CDR3 protein: CASRPGGRGRYNEQFF
CDR3 DNA: TGTGCCAGCCGTCCTGGGGGCAGGGGGCGGTACAATGAGCAGTTCTTC

clone size: NA
D gene: TRBD1
V gene: TRBV6-1
J gene: TRBJ1-3
CDR3 protein: CASSSRGPSGNTIYF
CDR3 DNA: TGTGCCAGCAGCTCCAGGGGGCCTTCTGGAAACACCATATATTTT

clone size: NA
D gene: TRBD2
V gene: TRBV9
J gene: TRBJ2-1
CDR3 protein: CATGGLAVNEQFF
CDR3 DNA: TGTGCCACCGGGGGACTAGCCGTCAATGAGCAGTTCTTC

clone size: few
D gene: NA
V gene: TRBV4-2
J gene: TRBJ2-7
CDR3 protein: CASSPGQLYEQYF
CDR3 DNA: TGTGCCAGCAGCCCCGGACAGCTCTACGAGCAGTACTTC

clone size: NA
D gene: NA
V gene: TRBV4-3
J gene: TRBJ2-7
CDR3 protein: CASSQGLGQSYEQYF
CDR3 DNA: TGCGCCAGCAGCCAAGGTTTGGGGCAGTCCTACGAGCAGTACTTC

clone size: NA
D gene: TRBD1
V gene: TRBV29-1
J gene: TRBJ1-1
CDR3 protein: CSVETGGDTEAFF
CDR3 DNA: TGCAGCGTTGAGACAGGGGGGGACACTGAAGCTTTCTTT

clone size: NA
D gene: NA
V gene: TRBV4-1
J gene: TRBJ2-1
CDR3 protein: CASSQDRAASLGNEQFF
CDR3 DNA: TGCGCCAGCAGCCAAGATCGCGCGGCTAGCCTCGGCAATGAGCAGTTCTTC